This TCR beta chain derives from a study of T cell responses to AZD1222 COVID-19 vaccine. Regarding the study as a whole: Nearly half of the spike-specific TCRs reportedly recognize variant regions that carry no mutations. Clonal diversity was possibly underestimated, and the donors were mostly white British, with more females. The number of AZD1222 recipients seropositive at baseline was only 5 to 7.

The assay was immunoSEQ multiplex PCR, and TCRdb's table has in-frame clones only and misses some. The table shows roughly 100,000 clones, with 85% to 90% occurring only once. There are 13 residues in the CDR3. After removal of 5 bases from V and 8 bases from J, the junction contained 4 bases not matched to a gene. Germline CDR1 reads MNHEY; CDR2 reads SMNVEV (reference sequence). The count of this clone is one. Its antigen is not known. The chain is built from TRBV27 and TRBJ1-2; 11 nucleotides match TRBD1. The clonotype comes from an adult in good health. Sequenced material: peripheral blood, taken on day 0 of AZD1222 vaccination. CDR3: CASSGGTGGGYTF. The CDR3 nucleotides read TGTGCCAGCAGTGGAGGGACAGGGGGAGGCTACACCTTC.